This T cell receptor beta chain was sequenced during a study of cytomegalovirus exposure and HLA in healthy donors. The PCR contained 60 Vbeta and 13 Jbeta primers. Data came from immunoSEQ multiplex PCR; TCRdb stores just in-frame clones and leaves some out. The table includes about 190,000 clones, roughly 80% detected once. There are a few counts of this clone. Its antigen is unidentified. Study findings and constraints: TCR beta sequences numbering around 15,000 were associated with HLA alleles at 0.05 false discovery rate in a later analysis. Per published accounts, TCR beta sequences correctly predicted the HLA-A and HLA-B alleles of most subjects.

Sequenced input: PBMCs. This TCR was sampled from a woman aged 30 to 39 in good health and CMV-seropositive.

The CDR3 coding sequence is TGTGCCAGCAGCCAGGGTACGGCTGAAGCTTTCTTT. Its protein product is CASSQGTAEAFF. The V gene is TRBV7-9, the J gene TRBJ1-1; the D gene is possibly TRBD1 (5 bases). CDR1 and CDR2 from the germline V gene are SEHNR and FQNEAQ (reference sequence). V was clipped by 5 bases and J by 6 bases, with 10 bases between them. The CDR3 spans 12 residues.